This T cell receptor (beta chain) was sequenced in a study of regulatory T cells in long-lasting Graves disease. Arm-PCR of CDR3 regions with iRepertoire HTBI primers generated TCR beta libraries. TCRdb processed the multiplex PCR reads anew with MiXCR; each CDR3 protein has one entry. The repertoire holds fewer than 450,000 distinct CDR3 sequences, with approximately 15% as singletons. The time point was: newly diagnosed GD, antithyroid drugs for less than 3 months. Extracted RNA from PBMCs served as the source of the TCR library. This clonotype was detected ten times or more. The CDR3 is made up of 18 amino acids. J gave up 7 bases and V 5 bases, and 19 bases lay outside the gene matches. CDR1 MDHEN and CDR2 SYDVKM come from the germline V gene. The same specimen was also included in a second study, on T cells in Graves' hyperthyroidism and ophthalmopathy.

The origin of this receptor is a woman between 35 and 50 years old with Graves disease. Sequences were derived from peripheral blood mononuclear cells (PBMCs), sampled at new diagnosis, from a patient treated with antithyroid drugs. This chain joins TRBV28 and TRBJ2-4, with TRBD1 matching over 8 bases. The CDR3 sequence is CASSGPSQGQGLFNIQYF. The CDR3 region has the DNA TGTGCCAGCAGTGGCCCTTCACAAGGACAGGGTTTATTTAACATTCAGTACTTC.